What follows is one TCR beta chain and its context. The entry originates in a study of molecular identifiers for immune sequencing clone quantification. The germline CDR1 and CDR2 sequences are SGHTA and FQGNSA. V dropped 5 bases and J dropped 4; count of bases not matched to a gene: 10. The CDR3 covers 17 residues. TCRdb reanalysed the PCR reads using MiXCR and keeps one entry per CDR3 protein. The sample has tens of thousands of distinct CDR3 sequences, about 19% seen once; the top ten hold roughly 1%. Sequences were obtained from naive CD8+ T cells from blood, with Jurkat cell RNA spiked in. The subset is: FACS-sorted CD8+CD4-CCR7+CD45RA+ naive T cells. This chain links TRBV7-2 with TRBJ2-7, with TRBD2 matching 14 bases. This TCR derives from a human donor in good health. Some libraries in this study had Jurkat cell RNA spiked in. CDR3 nucleotide sequence: TGTGCCAGCAGCCAAGGACTAGCGGGAGGCCCGACTTACGAGCAGTACTTC. Amino acids: CASSQGLAGGPTYEQYF.